The sequence of this T cell receptor (beta chain) was determined in a study of early T cells in non-severe SARS-CoV-2 infection. In the library, individual cDNA molecules carried attached unique molecular identifiers. One entry per CDR3 protein, called by TCRdb with MiXCR from the 5' RACE reads. The table has about 110,000 distinct CDR3 sequences, over 10% seen once. This clonotype was recorded many times. CDR1 DFQATT and CDR2 SNEGSKA come from the germline V gene (reference sequence). This CDR3 contains 18 residues. V lost 0 bases, J lost 0 bases, and 11 bases stayed unmatched. This chain connects TRBV20-1 to TRBJ2-7, with 10 nucleotides matching TRBD1. Sequencing used whole blood. This receptor was obtained from an adult who was a healthcare worker with PCR-confirmed SARS-CoV-2 infection or an uninfected control (not recorded which). The CDR3 protein is CSARDCGTGEESSYEQYF. The DNA for the CDR3 is TGCAGTGCTAGAGATTGTGGGACAGGGGAAGAATCCTCCTACGAGCAGTACTTC.